The present T cell receptor beta chain was sequenced within a study of post-analysis software for immune sequencing data. Overall study: Included among the disease courses, which were recorded for the cohort, were relapsing-remitting, secondary progressive and progressive-relapsing multiple sclerosis. Study outcomes and limitations: For normalized Chao1 diversity, multiple sclerosis patients scored significantly lower than controls did. Five or six TRBV segments, TRBV5-6, TRBV5-1 and TRBV20-1 among them, were found more frequent in patients than controls. With F measure, samples from one preparation batch clustered together strongly.

Libraries were made from TCR beta cDNA, and they carried unique molecular identifiers. There were 1 to 10 million T cells, and some 500,000 cDNA molecules came from them. MiXCR was run by TCRdb on the PCR reads, yielding one entry per CDR3 protein. Of about 800,000 distinct CDR3 sequences in the sample, roughly 27% were seen once. This CDR3 comprises 15 residues. Trimming took off 4 bases at V and 5 bases at J, with 16 bases between the two ends. Of note for this clonotype: The antigen is not known.

Sequencing was carried out using blood. The chain carries TRBV12-3 or TRBV12-4 and TRBJ2-3; perhaps TRBD2 as D (6 bases). The TCR sequence derives from a girl between 10 and 17 years old with multiple sclerosis. DNA for the CDR3: TGTGCCAGCAGTTACCCGGGGGTTGGAGGAGATACGCAGTATTTT. Translation: CASSYPGVGGDTQYF.